These 26 T cell receptor beta chains were sequenced from one sample in a study of T cell responses to AZD1222 COVID-19 vaccine. Sequencing used immunoSEQ multiplex PCR; TCRdb keeps in-frame clones, though not all of them. The sample contains 200,000 to 250,000 clones, around 94% of which appear only once. The sequencing used peripheral blood, collected 28 days after the second dose of the MenACWY control vaccine. These receptors all stem from an adult who received the MenACWY meningococcal vaccine as a control.

The CDR3 bases are TGTGCCAGCAGTTTAGATAATCAGCCCCAGCATTTT. Its protein is CASSLDNQPQHF. This chain links TRBV5-4 with TRBJ1-5; D unclear. The V and J ends lost 5 bases and 4 bases respectively, with 7 bases between them. The length of the CDR3 is 12 residues. Per the germline V gene, CDR1 is SGHNT and CDR2 is YYREEE (reference sequence).

V gene TRBV5-4 combines with J gene TRBJ2-7; tentatively, D is TRBD2 (6 bases). The CDR3 extends over 14 amino acids. V dropped 4 bases and J dropped 5 bases, with 16 bases sitting between them. Germline CDR1 is SGHNT and CDR2 is YYREEE (reference sequence). CDR3 sequence (DNA): TGTGCCAGCAGCAGCGCGGGGCAGGTAAACGAGCAGTACTTC. This sequence encodes CASSSAGQVNEQYF.

The V gene is TRBV6-5, the J gene TRBJ2-4; 8 bases fit TRBD2. Germline V lookup: CDR1 MNHEY, CDR2 SVGAGI. J gave up 2 bases and V 10 bases, and 7 bases lay outside the gene matches. There are 14 residues in the CDR3. The CDR3 sequence: CATGGGITKNIQYF. CDR3 nucleotide sequence: TGTGCCACCGGGGGGGGCATTACCAAAAACATTCAGTACTTC.

The J gene is TRBJ2-2, the V gene TRBV5-1; D gene uncertain. This CDR3 has 13 residues. CDR1 SGHRS and CDR2 YFSETQ come from the germline V gene. V lost 2 bases and J 5 bases, leaving 7 bases between the germline ends. The CDR3 sequence is CASSLLRTGELFF. The CDR3 region has the DNA TGCGCCAGCAGCTTACTGAGAACCGGGGAGCTGTTTTTT.

The CDR3 protein is CASSEYSGGSYEQYF. The CDR3, as DNA: TGTGCCAGCAGTGAATATTCGGGGGGGTCCTACGAGCAGTACTTC. The V and J genes are TRBV25-1 and TRBJ2-7, with 8 bases identical to TRBD2. Germline lookup yields CDR1 MGHDK and CDR2 SYGVNS. The CDR3 totals 15 residues. V shed 0 bases and J 1 base; nucleotides not matched to a gene: 2.

The chain joins TRBV28 to TRBJ1-2, with 9 bases lining up with TRBD1. The CDR3 runs to 14 residues. Germline loops: CDR1 MDHEN, CDR2 SYDVKM. The V and J ends lost 5 bases and 3 bases, in that order; junction bases with no gene match: 4. The DNA for the CDR3 is TGTGCCAGCAGTGTCCGGGACAGGGACTATGGCTACACCTTC. The encoded protein is CASSVRDRDYGYTF.

The CDR3 here is CASSYQNIQYF. For the CDR3, the DNA is TGTGCCAGCAGTTACCAAAACATTCAGTACTTC. The chain uses TRBV6-2 or TRBV6-3 and TRBJ2-4; no definite D call. The CDR3 loop spans 11 amino acids. V gave up 2 bases and J gave up 5 bases, with 1 base separating them. Per the germline V gene, CDR1 is MNHEY and CDR2 is SVGEGT.

DNA of the CDR3: TGTGCCACCAGGACGACAGGGGGAACGGCTGAAGCTTTCTTT. Its translation: CATRTTGGTAEAFF. V gene TRBV24-1 combines with J gene TRBJ1-1; 9 bases align to TRBD1. V lost 7 bases and J lost 6; bases outside the gene matches: 8. This CDR3 is built from 14 residues. CDR1 is KGHDR and CDR2 is SFDVKD in the germline V gene.

V and J are TRBV27 and TRBJ2-7; no reliable D call. The CDR3 loop spans 14 amino acids. Germline assignment: CDR1 MNHEY and CDR2 SMNVEV (reference sequence). Trimming pared 5 bases from V and 2 bases from J, leaving 13 bases between. The CDR3 loop is CASSTALPPYEQYF. The CDR3 DNA sequence: TGTGCCAGCAGTACTGCCCTCCCACCCTACGAGCAGTACTTC.

The V gene is TRBV29-1, the J gene TRBJ1-1, with a possible D match to TRBD1 (6 bases). This CDR3 contains 13 residues. CDR1 is SQVTM, CDR2 ANQGSEA, per germline. The V end lost 3 bases, the J end lost 4 bases, and 12 bases lay between the germline ends. CDR3 bases: TGCAGCGTTGAGCGGGGGCCGAGCACTGAAGCTTTCTTT. It translates to CSVERGPSTEAFF.

The chain couples TRBV11-2 to TRBJ2-7; 10 nucleotides match TRBD1. CDR1 and CDR2 from the germline V gene are SGHAT and FQNNGV. With 5 bases clipped from V and 2 bases from J, the junction kept 6 bases outside the gene matches. This CDR3 has 15 amino acids. CDR3 residues: CASSRGTGVTYEQYF. The CDR3, as DNA: TGTGCCAGCAGCCGGGGGACAGGGGTAACCTACGAGCAGTACTTC.

This rearrangement joins TRBV27 to TRBJ1-1, with unresolved D. This CDR3 is 16 amino acids long. Germline CDR1 is MNHEY and CDR2 is SMNVEV (reference sequence). Trimming took 1 base from V and 0 from J, leaving 12 bases between them. This CDR3 reads CASSLLGPPMNTEAFF. As DNA, the CDR3 is TGTGCCAGCAGTTTATTAGGTCCACCGATGAACACTGAAGCTTTCTTT.

This chain connects TRBV9 to TRBJ1-2; no clear D gene. Per the germline V gene, CDR1 is SGDLS and CDR2 is YYNGEE. V was shortened by 0 bases and J by 2 bases, with 2 bases between the two germline ends. This CDR3 spans 12 amino acids. In DNA form, the CDR3 reads TGTGCCAGCAGCGTAGACAACTATGGCTACACCTTC. Translation: CASSVDNYGYTF.

J is TRBJ1-2 and V is TRBV6-2 or TRBV6-3; perhaps TRBD1 as D (5 bases). The CDR3 runs to 15 residues. Trimming cost V 1 base and J 3 bases, with 12 bases left between them. Germline CDR1 reads MNHEY; CDR2 reads SVGEGT. CDR3 DNA: TGTGCCAGCAGTTACTTCGGACGGGGGGACTATGGCTACACCTTC. Translating it yields CASSYFGRGDYGYTF.

The V gene is TRBV14, the J gene TRBJ1-1; D is unclear. With 1 base removed from V and 4 bases from J, the gap between germline ends came to 7 bases. The CDR3 sequence is 13 residues long. Germline CDR1 reads SGHDN; CDR2 reads FVKESK. As DNA, the CDR3 is TGTGCCAGCAGCCAAGGGGAGGGCACTGAAGCTTTCTTT. This translates into CASSQGEGTEAFF.

The chain combines TRBV19 with TRBJ2-1; 9 positions match TRBD2. CDR1 is LNHDA, CDR2 SQIVND, per germline (reference sequence). Trimming took 7 bases from V and 4 from J; bases not matched to a gene: 5. The CDR3 length is 14 residues. CDR3 nucleotide sequence: TGTGCCAGTAACCCGGCGGGAGGGTACAATGAGCAGTTCTTC. It specifies CASNPAGGYNEQFF. The full variable domain, with the rest looked up from reference TRBV19 and TRBJ2-1, is DGGITQSPKYLFRKEGQNVTLSCEQNLNHDAMYWYRQDPGQGLRLIYYSQIVNDFQKGDIAEGYSVSREKKESFPLTVTSAQKNPTAFYLCASNPAGGYNEQFFGPGTRLTVL.

The chain employs TRBV7-3 and TRBJ2-7, with 12 bases lining up with TRBD2. The germline CDR1 and CDR2 sequences are SGHTA and FQGTGA. Germline trimming cut 5 bases from V and 2 bases from J; bases unmatched to any gene: 1. The CDR3 is made up of 14 amino acids. The CDR3 coding sequence is TGTGCCAGCAGCCTAGCGGGGGGGACCTACGAGCAGTACTTC. It specifies CASSLAGGTYEQYF.

This sequence joins TRBV3-1 (or the pseudogene TRBV3-2) and TRBJ2-5; 9 positions match TRBD2. CDR1 and CDR2 from the germline V gene are LGHDT and YNNKEL (reference sequence). The CDR3 spans 15 residues. V lost 3 bases, J lost 4 bases, and 6 bases stayed unmatched. The CDR3 DNA is TGTGCCAGCAGCCAGGGCGGGAGGGCCACAGAGACCCAGTACTTC. Amino acids: CASSQGGRATETQYF.

V gene TRBV6-1 combines with J gene TRBJ1-2; D uncertain. The CDR3 loop spans 12 amino acids. Germline CDR1 reads MNHNS; CDR2 reads SASEGT. The ends were cut back, 6 bases at V and 3 bases at J, with 8 bases in the middle. The CDR3 region is CASRPNDYGYTF. CDR3 bases: TGTGCCAGCAGACCCAATGACTATGGCTACACCTTC.

The V call is TRBV30, the J call TRBJ2-7; 11 positions match TRBD2. CDR1 and CDR2 from the germline V gene are GTSNPN and SVGIG (reference sequence). CDR3 size: 17 residues. The junction had 16 bases not matched to a gene; V was cut back by 2 bases and J by 7 bases. The CDR3 reads CAWSKLAGVRSRWEQYF. In DNA form, the CDR3 reads TGTGCCTGGAGTAAACTAGCGGGAGTTCGCAGCCGGTGGGAGCAGTACTTC.

This chain joins TRBV28 and TRBJ1-6; maybe TRBD1 (6 bases). This CDR3 has 18 amino acids. V lost 5 bases, J lost 13 bases, and 30 bases lay in between. CDR1 and CDR2 (germline): MDHEN, SYDVKM. CDR3 loop: CASSDGTPLIHLESPLHF. DNA for the CDR3: TGTGCCAGCAGTGATGGGACACCTCTAATTCACCTGGAGTCCCCCCTCCACTTT.

For the CDR3, the DNA is TGTGCCATCAGTGAGTCACAGATTGCCTCCTACGAGCAGTACTTC. The encoded protein is CAISESQIASYEQYF. The chain carries TRBV10-3 and TRBJ2-7; no definite D call. V gave up 0 bases and J gave up 0 bases, with 9 bases separating them. The V gene's germline CDR1 is ENHRY and CDR2 SYGVKD. CDR3 length: 15 amino acids.

CDR3 DNA: TGTGCCAGTAGTCTGAGTAGCAGCTCCTACAATGAGCAGTTCTTC. Translated, it gives CASSLSSSSYNEQFF. V usage is TRBV19 and J usage is TRBJ2-1; D not resolved. Trimming cost V 5 bases and J 0 bases, with 11 bases left between them. Germline V gene lookup returns CDR1 LNHDA and CDR2 SQIVND (reference sequence). This CDR3 is built from 15 residues.

V is TRBV30 and J is TRBJ2-2, with D unclear. The CDR3 extends over 13 amino acids. Germline CDR1 reads GTSNPN; CDR2 reads SVGIG (reference sequence). V was pared by 0 bases and J by 5 bases, with 7 bases between. The CDR3 loop is CAWSVVKTGELFF. DNA of the CDR3: TGTGCCTGGAGTGTGGTGAAGACCGGGGAGCTGTTTTTT.

This sequence joins TRBV11-2 and TRBJ1-3, with D perhaps TRBD1 (5 bases). CDR1 is SGHAT and CDR2 is FQNNGV in the germline V gene. CDR3 length: 17 amino acids. Trimming stripped 0 bases from V and 0 bases from J, with 12 bases between. As DNA, the CDR3 is TGTGCCAGCAGCTTAGAATTTGCAGGGCGCTCTGGAAACACCATATATTTT. Its protein product is CASSLEFAGRSGNTIYF.

This sequence joins TRBV24-1 and TRBJ2-2; TRBD1 agrees at 8 bases. The V segment lost 5 bases and the J segment 4 bases; nucleotides outside the gene matches: 5. The CDR3 runs to 15 residues. The germline V gene encodes CDR1 KGHDR and CDR2 SFDVKD. The CDR3: CATSAQTGVTGELFF. In nucleotides, the CDR3 is TGTGCCACCAGTGCACAGACAGGGGTCACCGGGGAGCTGTTTTTT.